The TCR beta chain under discussion was sequenced for a study of shared clonotypes between healthy human individuals. This CDR3 spans 15 amino acids. After removal of 4 bases from V and 7 bases from J, the junction contained 8 bases not matched to a gene. Germline V gene sequence: CDR1 SNHLY, CDR2 FYNNEI. Donors comprised healthy HIV-negative adults lacking recent acute infections or vaccinations. Assay: immunoSEQ multiplex PCR; the TCRdb copy retains only in-frame clones and omits some. In the table there are around 2.1 million clones, nearly 97% of which are singletons. The chain links TRBV2 to TRBJ2-1; 9 bases are shared with TRBD1. Sequencing input: naive CD4+ T cells sorted from blood. Documented subset: CD45RA+ positively selected. This receptor was taken from a man between 18 and 35 years old in good health. This CDR3 is CASSGDRGWDNEQFF. Written as DNA, the CDR3 is TGTGCCAGCAGTGGTGACAGGGGGTGGGATAATGAGCAGTTCTTC.